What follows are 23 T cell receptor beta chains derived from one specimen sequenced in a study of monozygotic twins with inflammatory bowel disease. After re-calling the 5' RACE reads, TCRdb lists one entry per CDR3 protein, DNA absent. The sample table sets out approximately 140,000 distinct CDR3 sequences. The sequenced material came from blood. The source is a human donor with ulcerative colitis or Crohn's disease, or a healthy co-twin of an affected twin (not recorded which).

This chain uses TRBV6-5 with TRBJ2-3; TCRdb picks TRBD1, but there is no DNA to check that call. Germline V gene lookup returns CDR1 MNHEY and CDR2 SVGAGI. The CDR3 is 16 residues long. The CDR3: CASSYPKQGLADTQYF.

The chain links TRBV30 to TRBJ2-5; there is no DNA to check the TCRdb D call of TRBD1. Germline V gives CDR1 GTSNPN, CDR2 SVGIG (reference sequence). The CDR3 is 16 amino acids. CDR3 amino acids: CAWSERQSWYQETQYF.

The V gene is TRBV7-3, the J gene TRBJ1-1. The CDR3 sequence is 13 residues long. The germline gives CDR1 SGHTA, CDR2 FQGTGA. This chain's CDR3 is CASSLGIKGEAFF.

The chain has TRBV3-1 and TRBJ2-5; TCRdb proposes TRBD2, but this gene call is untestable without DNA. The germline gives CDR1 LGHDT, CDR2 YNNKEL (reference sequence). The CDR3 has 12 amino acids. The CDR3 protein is CASSRGGETQYF.

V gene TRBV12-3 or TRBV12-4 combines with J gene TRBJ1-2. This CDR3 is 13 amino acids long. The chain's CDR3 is CASSLTTSNGYTF.

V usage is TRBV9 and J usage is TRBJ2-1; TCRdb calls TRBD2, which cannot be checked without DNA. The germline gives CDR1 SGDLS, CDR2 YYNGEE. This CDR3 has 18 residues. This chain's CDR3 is CASSVASRALTEYNEQFF.

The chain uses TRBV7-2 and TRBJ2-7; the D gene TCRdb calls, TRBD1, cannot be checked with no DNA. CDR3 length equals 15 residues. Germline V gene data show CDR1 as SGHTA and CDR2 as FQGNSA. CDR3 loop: CASSPGRTGWYEQYF.

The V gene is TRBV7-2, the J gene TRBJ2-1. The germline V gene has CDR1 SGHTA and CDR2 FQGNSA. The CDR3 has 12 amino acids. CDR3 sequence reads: CASSHTSNEQFF. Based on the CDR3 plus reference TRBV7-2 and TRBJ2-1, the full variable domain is GAGVSQSPSNKVTEKGKDVELRCDPISGHTALYWYRQSLGQGLEFLIYFQGNSAPDKSGLPSDRFSAERTGGSVSTLTIQRTQQEDSAVYLCASSHTSNEQFFGPGTRLTVL.

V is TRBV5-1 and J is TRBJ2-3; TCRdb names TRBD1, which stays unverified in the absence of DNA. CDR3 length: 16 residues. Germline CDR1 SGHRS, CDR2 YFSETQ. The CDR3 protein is CASSRQGAHESATQYF.

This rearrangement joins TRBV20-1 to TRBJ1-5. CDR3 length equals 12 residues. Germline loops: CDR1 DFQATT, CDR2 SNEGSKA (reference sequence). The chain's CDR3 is CSGKGESQPQHF.

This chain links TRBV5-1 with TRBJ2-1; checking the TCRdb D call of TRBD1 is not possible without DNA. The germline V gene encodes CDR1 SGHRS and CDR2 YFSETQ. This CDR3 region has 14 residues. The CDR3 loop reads CASSQGREYNEQFF.

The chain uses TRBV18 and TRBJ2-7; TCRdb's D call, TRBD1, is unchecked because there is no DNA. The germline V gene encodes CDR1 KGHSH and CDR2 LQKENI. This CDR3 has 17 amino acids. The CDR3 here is CASSQLGRGGSSYEQYF.

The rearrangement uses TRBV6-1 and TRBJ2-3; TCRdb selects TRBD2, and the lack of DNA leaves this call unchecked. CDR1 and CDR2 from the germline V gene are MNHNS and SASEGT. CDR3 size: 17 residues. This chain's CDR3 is CASTPRGGRWRADTQYF.

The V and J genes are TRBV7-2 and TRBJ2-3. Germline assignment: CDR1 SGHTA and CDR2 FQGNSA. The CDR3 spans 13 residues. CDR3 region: CASMDQTTDTQYF.

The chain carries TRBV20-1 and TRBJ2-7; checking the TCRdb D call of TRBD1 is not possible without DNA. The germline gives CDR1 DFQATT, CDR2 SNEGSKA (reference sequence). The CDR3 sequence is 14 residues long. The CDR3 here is CSVKTGGFSYEQYF.

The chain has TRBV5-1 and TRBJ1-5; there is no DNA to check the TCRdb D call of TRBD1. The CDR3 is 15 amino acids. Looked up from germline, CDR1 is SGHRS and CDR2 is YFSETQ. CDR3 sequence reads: CASSLRQTNNQPQHF.

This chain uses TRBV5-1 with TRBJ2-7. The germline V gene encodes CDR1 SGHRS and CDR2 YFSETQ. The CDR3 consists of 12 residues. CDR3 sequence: CASSSFYTEQYF.

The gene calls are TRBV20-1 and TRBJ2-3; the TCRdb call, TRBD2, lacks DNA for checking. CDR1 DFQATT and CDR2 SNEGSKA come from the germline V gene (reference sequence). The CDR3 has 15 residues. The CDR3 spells CSAGLSGGEGHTQYF.

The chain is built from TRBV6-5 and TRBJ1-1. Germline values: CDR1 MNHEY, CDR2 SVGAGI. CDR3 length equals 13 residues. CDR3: CASSSPLNTEAFF.

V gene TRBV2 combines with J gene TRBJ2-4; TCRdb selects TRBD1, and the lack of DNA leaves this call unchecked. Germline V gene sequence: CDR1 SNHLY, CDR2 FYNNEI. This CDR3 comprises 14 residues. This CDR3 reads CASSTGQGDDMQYF.

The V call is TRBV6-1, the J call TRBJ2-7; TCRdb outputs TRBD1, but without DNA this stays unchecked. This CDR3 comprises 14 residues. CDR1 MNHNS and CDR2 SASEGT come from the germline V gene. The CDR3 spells CASSRTGFPYEQYF.

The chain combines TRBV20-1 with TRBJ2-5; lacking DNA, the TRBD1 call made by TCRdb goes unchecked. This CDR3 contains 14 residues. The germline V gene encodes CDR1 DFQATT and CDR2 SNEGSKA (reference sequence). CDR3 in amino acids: CSAEGQVNQETQYF.

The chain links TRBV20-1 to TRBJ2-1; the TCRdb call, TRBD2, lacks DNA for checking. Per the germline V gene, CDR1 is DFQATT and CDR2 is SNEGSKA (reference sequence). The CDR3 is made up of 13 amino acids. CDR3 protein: CSATELVRNEQFF.